The 29 T cell receptor beta chains listed next were all sequenced from one sample in a study of T cell responses to AZD1222 COVID-19 vaccine. Sequencing used immunoSEQ multiplex PCR; TCRdb keeps in-frame clones, though not all of them. The repertoire holds 130,000 to 150,000 clones, with 89% as singletons. The sequences come from peripheral blood, collected 28 days after the second AZD1222 dose. The receptor set was obtained from an adult who received the AZD1222 COVID-19 vaccine.

The CDR3 DNA sequence: TGTGCCAGCAAGGGACAGCTCCAAGAGACCCAGTACTTC. Translated: CASKGQLQETQYF. The V and J genes are TRBV2 and TRBJ2-5; 7 nucleotides align to TRBD1. CDR3 size: 13 residues. The V and J ends lost 7 bases and 1 base, in that order; junction bases with no gene match: 3. From germline, CDR1 is SNHLY and CDR2 FYNNEI.

The gene calls are TRBV4-2 and TRBJ2-7; 8 bases are shared with TRBD1. The CDR3 totals 16 residues. CDR1 is LGHNA and CDR2 is YNFKEQ in the germline V gene. The trim removed 3 bases at V and 6 bases at J, leaving 13 bases unmatched. The CDR3 is CASSQVVGTGPTEQYF. CDR3 in DNA: TGTGCCAGCAGCCAGGTTGTTGGGACAGGACCCACCGAGCAGTACTTC.

This sequence joins TRBV5-1 and TRBJ1-3, with 9 bases fitting TRBD1. Germline CDR1 SGHRS, CDR2 YFSETQ. There are 15 residues in the CDR3. Trimming took 4 bases from V and 2 from J; bases not matched to a gene: 4. CDR3 sequence: CASSRTGDTGNTIYF. The CDR3 DNA sequence: TGCGCCAGCAGCAGGACAGGGGACACTGGAAACACCATATATTTT.

The chain recombines TRBV7-2 with TRBJ1-2; D remains ambiguous. Looked up from germline, CDR1 is SGHTA and CDR2 is FQGNSA. The length of the CDR3 is 14 residues. The germline V and J ends were trimmed by 2 bases and 3 bases, with 10 bases remaining between them. CDR3 sequence (DNA): TGTGCCAGCAGCTTACCCCCTTTTTACTATGGCTACACCTTC. It codes for CASSLPPFYYGYTF.

The genes are TRBV30 and TRBJ1-1; the D is unclear. Trimming took 4 bases from V and 1 from J, leaving 7 bases between them. The germline V gene encodes CDR1 GTSNPN and CDR2 SVGIG (reference sequence). The CDR3 spans 12 residues. The CDR3 nucleotides are TGTGCCTGGAATGGCGCGAACACTGAAGCTTTCTTT. Protein sequence: CAWNGANTEAFF. The full variable domain, its missing parts supplied by reference TRBV30 and TRBJ1-1, is SQTIHQWPATLVQPVGSPLSLECTVEGTSNPNLYWYRQAAGRGLQLLFYSVGIGQISSEVPQNLSASRPQDRQFILSSKKLLLSDSGFYLCAWNGANTEAFFGQGTRLTVV.

The V call is TRBV5-1, the J call TRBJ2-3; 7 nucleotides line up with TRBD1. The germline gives CDR1 SGHRS, CDR2 YFSETQ. V dropped 6 bases and J dropped 4; count of bases not matched to a gene: 8. This CDR3 spans 14 amino acids. This chain's CDR3 is CASTENRGADTQYF. The CDR3 DNA reads TGCGCCAGCACCGAAAACAGGGGTGCAGATACGCAGTATTTT. Looking up the rest from reference TRBV5-1 and TRBJ2-3 gives the full variable domain: KAGVTQTPRYLIKTRGQQVTLSCSPISGHRSVSWYQQTPGQGLQFLFEYFSETQRNKGNFPGRFSGRQFSNSRSEMNVSTLELGDSALYLCASTENRGADTQYFGPGTRLTVL.

CDR3 in amino acids: CAWSIGTRKANEQFF. The CDR3 DNA follows: TGTGCCTGGAGTATCGGGACTAGGAAGGCGAATGAGCAGTTCTTC. J is TRBJ2-1 and V is TRBV30; 8 bases align to TRBD2. The length of the CDR3 is 15 residues. Germline V lookup: CDR1 GTSNPN, CDR2 SVGIG (reference sequence). V shed 2 bases and J 7 bases; nucleotides not matched to a gene: 10.

The DNA of the CDR3 is TGTGCCAGCAGCTCCCAGGGGGGCACTGAAGCTTTCTTT. Translating it yields CASSSQGGTEAFF. The chain joins TRBV7-3 to TRBJ1-1; 7 nucleotides match TRBD1. The germline CDR1 and CDR2 sequences are SGHTA and FQGTGA. With 4 bases clipped from V and 4 bases from J, the junction kept 3 bases outside the gene matches. This CDR3 comprises 13 residues. Full variable domain (outside the CDR3, taken from reference TRBV7-3 and TRBJ1-1): GAGVSQTPSNKVTEKGKYVELRCDPISGHTALYWYRQSLGQGPEFLIYFQGTGAADDSGLPNDRFFAVRPEGSVSTLKIQRTERGDSAVYLCASSSQGGTEAFFGQGTRLTVV.

This chain connects TRBV5-1 to TRBJ1-2, with TRBD1 as a possible D gene (5 bases). This CDR3 has 15 residues. CDR1 and CDR2 from the germline V gene are SGHRS and YFSETQ. The V and J ends lost 0 bases and 2 bases respectively, with 11 bases between them. CDR3 residues: CASSLVPGINYGYTF. The CDR3 region has the DNA TGCGCCAGCAGCTTGGTTCCAGGGATAAACTATGGCTACACCTTC.

V and J are TRBV4-3 and TRBJ1-5; D is unclear. V was pared by 0 bases and J by 5 bases, with 11 bases between. This CDR3 spans 15 amino acids. CDR1 and CDR2 (germline): LGHNA, YSLEER. As DNA, the CDR3 is TGCGCCAGCAGCCAAGAGATAGGGCTACATCAGCCCCAGCATTTT. Encoded protein: CASSQEIGLHQPQHF.

This chain connects TRBV5-1 to TRBJ2-1, with 9 bases lining up with TRBD2. CDR1 is SGHRS, CDR2 YFSETQ, per germline. The CDR3 has 18 residues. Trimming took 4 bases from V and 4 from J; bases not matched to a gene: 15. CDR3 protein: CASSPVASREGGYNEQFF. CDR3 nucleotide sequence: TGCGCCAGCAGCCCGGTCGCCTCGCGGGAGGGAGGATACAATGAGCAGTTCTTC.

The chain employs TRBV7-9 and TRBJ2-5, with D uncertain. Deletions cut 2 bases from V and 1 base from J, with 8 bases between. CDR3 length equals 14 residues. CDR1 is SEHNR, CDR2 FQNEAQ, per germline (reference sequence). The CDR3 DNA is TGTGCCAGCAGCTTACCCTCTTCCCAAGAGACCCAGTACTTC. This sequence encodes CASSLPSSQETQYF.

The chain uses TRBV5-1 and TRBJ2-1, with 11 positions matching TRBD2. Unmatched junction bases numbered 6, after V lost 3 bases and J lost 4 bases. The CDR3 contains 16 residues. Germline assignment: CDR1 SGHRS and CDR2 YFSETQ. The CDR3 sequence: CASSSSGTSGYNEQFF. CDR3 nucleotides: TGCGCCAGCAGCTCCTCCGGGACTAGCGGATACAATGAGCAGTTCTTC.

V is TRBV4-1 and J is TRBJ2-5; D is undetermined. The CDR3 contains 13 residues. CDR1 MGHRA and CDR2 YSYEKL come from the germline V gene. The V end was cut by 1 base, the J end by 4 bases, with 7 bases between. CDR3 protein: CASSQVGLETQYF. CDR3 nucleotide sequence: TGCGCCAGCAGCCAAGTGGGGTTAGAGACCCAGTACTTC.

The chain is built from TRBV18 and TRBJ1-1; D is perhaps TRBD1 (5 bases). V dropped 2 bases and J dropped 6 bases, with 16 bases sitting between them. CDR1 and CDR2 (germline): KGHSH, LQKENI. The CDR3 totals 15 residues. DNA of the CDR3: TGTGCCAGCTCACCATCGGAGGGTCGGGGCGCTGAAGCTTTCTTT. Residues: CASSPSEGRGAEAFF.

This chain links TRBV12-3 or TRBV12-4 with TRBJ1-2; D call uncertain. CDR3 length: 13 residues. V lost 6 bases, J lost 4 bases, and 12 bases lay in between. The CDR3 here is CASSPGERYGYTF. The CDR3 DNA follows: TGTGCCAGCAGCCCTGGCGAGCGCTATGGCTACACCTTC.

J is TRBJ1-6 and V is TRBV5-1, with TRBD1 as a possible D gene (6 bases). Trimming cost V 4 bases and J 0 bases, with 17 bases left between them. The germline V gene encodes CDR1 SGHRS and CDR2 YFSETQ. The CDR3 contains 18 residues. The CDR3 spells CASSPGATGSSYNSPLHF. CDR3 nucleotides: TGCGCCAGCAGCCCGGGGGCGACTGGAAGCTCCTATAATTCACCCCTCCACTTT.

The rearrangement links TRBV18 to TRBJ2-3; 7 nucleotides match TRBD2. CDR3 size: 16 residues. Trimming cost V 0 bases and J 6 bases; bases outside gene matches: 9. Germline V gene lookup returns CDR1 KGHSH and CDR2 LQKENI. The CDR3 sequence: CASSPPLERDWDTQYF. The CDR3 bases are TGTGCCAGCTCACCACCACTAGAGCGGGATTGGGATACGCAGTATTTT.

The rearrangement links TRBV13 to TRBJ2-3; 7 bases align to TRBD2. The CDR3 has 14 amino acids. With V trimmed by 5 bases and J by 5 bases, 7 bases remained unmatched. Germline assignment: CDR1 PRHDT and CDR2 FYEKMQ (reference sequence). Here the CDR3 DNA reads TGTGCCAGCAGCGGGGCGGGAGCGCAAGATACGCAGTATTTT. It encodes CASSGAGAQDTQYF.

This clone was picked up one time. The genes are TRBV6-6 and TRBJ2-2; 9 nucleotides agree with TRBD2. From germline, CDR1 is MNHNY and CDR2 SVGAGI (reference sequence). V shed 2 bases, J shed 5 bases, and the junction held 6 bases outside the gene matches. This CDR3 contains 16 residues. CDR3 nucleotides: TGTGCCAGCAGTTACGGTGGCGGGAGGGGTACCGGGGAGCTGTTTTTT. Its protein is CASSYGGGRGTGELFF.

J is TRBJ2-6 and V is TRBV7-3, with D unresolved. CDR3 size: 15 residues. The germline CDR1 and CDR2 sequences are SGHTA and FQGTGA. The V end was cut by 5 bases, the J end by 4 bases, with 12 bases between. The CDR3 DNA reads as TGTGCCAGCAGCGTCCAGGCGGTGGGGGCCAACGTCCTGACTTTC. Protein: CASSVQAVGANVLTF.

The chain joins TRBV6-5 to TRBJ2-2; D is unresolved. Deletions cut 6 bases from V and 6 bases from J, with 17 bases between. Germline V lookup: CDR1 MNHEY, CDR2 SVGAGI. The length of the CDR3 is 15 residues. The CDR3 protein is CASRGLTYRAGELFF. The CDR3 nucleotides read TGTGCCAGCAGAGGGCTAACCTACCGAGCCGGGGAGCTGTTTTTT.

V gene TRBV7-2 combines with J gene TRBJ2-7, with 9 positions matching TRBD1. Germline trimming cut 3 bases from V and 2 bases from J; bases unmatched to any gene: 5. Germline V gene lookup returns CDR1 SGHTA and CDR2 FQGNSA. The CDR3 consists of 15 residues. The CDR3 region is CASSFRQGEAYEQYF. The CDR3 DNA reads TGTGCCAGCAGCTTCCGACAGGGGGAGGCCTACGAGCAGTACTTC.

The J gene is TRBJ1-1, the V gene TRBV19; the D is unclear. The germline V and J ends were trimmed by 7 bases and 2 bases, with 23 bases remaining between them. Looked up from germline, CDR1 is LNHDA and CDR2 is SQIVND (reference sequence). This CDR3 contains 17 residues. The CDR3 bases are TGTGCCAGTATCCCTCGGCGAGAGATCTTAAGAAACACTGAAGCTTTCTTT. Amino acids: CASIPRREILRNTEAFF.

The chain is built from TRBV19 and TRBJ1-1; 7 positions match TRBD1. The CDR3 covers 15 residues. The V gene end was trimmed by 4 bases and the J gene end by 1 base; junction bases not matched to a gene: 6. Germline V gives CDR1 LNHDA, CDR2 SQIVND (reference sequence). In DNA form, the CDR3 reads TGTGCCAGTAGTACTACAGGGGAGTGGAACACTGAAGCTTTCTTT. This sequence encodes CASSTTGEWNTEAFF. The variable domain in full, completed from reference TRBV19 and TRBJ1-1, reads DGGITQSPKYLFRKEGQNVTLSCEQNLNHDAMYWYRQDPGQGLRLIYYSQIVNDFQKGDIAEGYSVSREKKESFPLTVTSAQKNPTAFYLCASSTTGEWNTEAFFGQGTRLTVV.

The chain links TRBV28 to TRBJ1-2; 8 bases map to TRBD1. After removal of 8 bases from V and 0 bases from J, the junction contained 14 bases not matched to a gene. The germline V gene encodes CDR1 MDHEN and CDR2 SYDVKM. This CDR3 spans 17 amino acids. The CDR3 DNA is TGTGCCAGCCGAAACCCTCAGGGGGCCCTAGCTAACTATGGCTACACCTTC. It specifies CASRNPQGALANYGYTF.

This chain connects TRBV6-5 to TRBJ1-1; 8 nucleotides match TRBD1. J was trimmed by 4 bases and V by 8 bases; bases with no gene match: 6. CDR1 and CDR2 from the germline V gene are MNHEY and SVGAGI. This CDR3 has 13 residues. The CDR3 bases are TGTGCCAGCGGACAGGGAGCGGTCACTGAAGCTTTCTTT. Amino acid sequence: CASGQGAVTEAFF.

The chain joins TRBV29-1 to TRBJ2-2, with a weak D call TRBD2 (5 bases). CDR1 is SQVTM, CDR2 ANQGSEA, per germline. Trimming cost V 3 bases and J 3 bases, with 5 bases left between them. This CDR3 has 12 residues. Here the CDR3 DNA reads TGCAGCGTTGAGAGGGACACCGGGGAGCTGTTTTTT. Translated: CSVERDTGELFF.

The table lists this clone with a few counts. The rearrangement links TRBV12-3 or TRBV12-4 to TRBJ2-2, with D hard to call. The V gene lost 8 bases and the J gene lost 7 bases, with 8 bases spanning the gap. This CDR3 region has 11 residues. This CDR3 is CASRQNGELFF. CDR3 sequence (DNA): TGTGCCAGCCGGCAGAACGGGGAGCTGTTTTTT.